One and the same sample provided the 28 T cell receptor beta chains below, sequenced in a study of cytomegalovirus exposure and HLA in healthy donors (dated by TCRdb to about 2017). Library creation used the immunoSEQ multiplex PCR assay. A mixture of 60 forward primers for TCR Vbeta segments and 13 reverse primers for TCR Jbeta segments was used in the multiplex PCR. As stored in TCRdb, this immuneACCESS dataset retains in-frame rearrangements with V and J assigned. A fraction of the clones does not appear; measured against another copy, unresolved V genes explain less than half of the discrepancy, and the remainder lacks a known reason. Across this sample there are 200,000 or so clones, with around 73% seen only once. The ten most abundant clones make up less than 4.5% of the sample. What was sequenced was PBMCs. The receptors here all came from a male donor in good health and CMV-seronegative.

The V call is TRBV5-5, the J call TRBJ2-1; 11 positions agree with TRBD2. CDR1 and CDR2 (germline): SGHKS, YYEKEE (reference sequence). Unmatched junction bases numbered 3, after V lost 6 bases and J lost 7 bases. This CDR3 contains 13 residues. As DNA, the CDR3 is TGTGCCAGCATACCTAGCGGGAGGAATGAGCAGTTCTTC. Translation: CASIPSGRNEQFF.

The rearrangement joins TRBV7-3 to TRBJ2-3, with 9 bases aligning to TRBD1. With 4 bases clipped from V and 5 bases from J, the junction kept 7 bases outside the gene matches. Per germline, CDR1 SGHTA and CDR2 FQGTGA. The CDR3 has 15 amino acids. DNA for the CDR3: TGTGCCAGCAGCTCCACGGGACAGGGCGTAGATACGCAGTATTTT. This gives the protein CASSSTGQGVDTQYF.

This chain connects TRBV6-5 to TRBJ1-2; the match to TRBD1 covers 8 bases. The J segment lost 4 bases and the V segment lost 5 bases, leaving 6 bases of the junction unmatched. The germline CDR1 and CDR2 sequences are MNHEY and SVGAGI. The CDR3 consists of 14 residues. CDR3 sequence reads: CASSDRGGGYGYTF. CDR3 DNA: TGTGCCAGCAGTGACAGGGGAGGAGGCTATGGCTACACCTTC.

The chain employs TRBV18 and TRBJ2-6; no firm D call. The V gene's germline CDR1 is KGHSH and CDR2 LQKENI. The CDR3 has 15 residues. Trimming pared 6 bases from V and 1 base from J, leaving 10 bases between. The CDR3: CASSPPGSGANVLTF. Here the CDR3 DNA reads TGTGCCAGCTCGCCTCCAGGATCTGGGGCCAACGTCCTGACTTTC.

This chain joins TRBV4-1 and TRBJ2-7, with 10 bases aligning to TRBD2. The trim removed 3 bases at V and 3 bases at J, leaving 5 bases unmatched. The CDR3 consists of 15 residues. Germline values: CDR1 MGHRA, CDR2 YSYEKL. The CDR3 loop is CASSHTSGVIYEQYF. The DNA for the CDR3 is TGCGCCAGCAGCCATACTAGCGGGGTTATCTACGAGCAGTACTTC.

This chain joins TRBV28 and TRBJ2-1; D is possibly TRBD2 (5 bases). Trimming removed 3 bases at V and 2 bases at J, with 11 bases between. The germline V gene has CDR1 MDHEN and CDR2 SYDVKM. CDR3 size: 15 residues. The CDR3 loop reads CASSLGVVAYNEQFF. In DNA form, the CDR3 reads TGTGCCAGCAGTTTGGGAGTGGTCGCCTACAATGAGCAGTTCTTC.

V and J are TRBV4-1 and TRBJ1-6; no clear D. The germline gives CDR1 MGHRA, CDR2 YSYEKL. Trimming removed 0 bases at V and 9 bases at J, with 6 bases between. The CDR3 runs to 13 residues. The CDR3 sequence is CASSQDFFSPLHF. The CDR3 coding sequence is TGCGCCAGCAGCCAAGATTTCTTTTCACCCCTCCACTTT.

This chain connects TRBV27 to TRBJ2-1; 16 positions agree with TRBD2. The CDR3 runs to 17 residues. Germline loops: CDR1 MNHEY, CDR2 SMNVEV (reference sequence). V lost 7 bases, J lost 5 bases, and 8 bases stayed unmatched. The DNA for the CDR3 is TGTGCCAGCAATGTGGGACTAGCGGGAGGGCCGAACAATGAGCAGTTCTTC. Translated, it gives CASNVGLAGGPNNEQFF.

V gene TRBV19 combines with J gene TRBJ1-2, with D tentatively TRBD1 (5 bases). The V end lost 3 bases, the J end lost 4 bases, and 12 bases lay between the germline ends. The CDR3 runs to 14 residues. From germline, CDR1 is LNHDA and CDR2 SQIVND (reference sequence). CDR3: CASSIQAGFYGYTF. The CDR3, as DNA: TGTGCCAGTAGTATTCAGGCAGGGTTCTATGGCTACACCTTC. Filled out from reference TRBV19 and TRBJ1-2, the complete variable domain reads DGGITQSPKYLFRKEGQNVTLSCEQNLNHDAMYWYRQDPGQGLRLIYYSQIVNDFQKGDIAEGYSVSREKKESFPLTVTSAQKNPTAFYLCASSIQAGFYGYTFGSGTRLTVV.

The chain recombines TRBV2 with TRBJ2-1; 7 bases match TRBD2. The CDR3 is made up of 14 amino acids. Germline V gene sequence: CDR1 SNHLY, CDR2 FYNNEI. The V gene end was trimmed by 8 bases and the J gene end by 2 bases; junction bases not matched to a gene: 6. DNA of the CDR3: TGTGCCAGCGCCCGCGGGAGCGCCTACAATGAGCAGTTCTTC. Amino acid sequence: CASARGSAYNEQFF.

A single count supports this clone. The V call is TRBV9, the J call TRBJ1-4; D is uncertain. CDR3 size: 20 residues. The germline V gene has CDR1 SGDLS and CDR2 YYNGEE. V was pared by 4 bases and J by 5 bases, with 30 bases between. The chain's CDR3 is CASSPSRVSRRLGANEKLFF. CDR3 DNA: TGTGCCAGCAGCCCGAGTCGGGTATCTAGGCGCCTCGGAGCGAATGAAAAACTGTTTTTT.

The chain links TRBV11-2 to TRBJ2-7, with 8 bases matching TRBD2. CDR1 is SGHAT, CDR2 FQNNGV, per germline. The CDR3 contains 15 residues. The V gene end was trimmed by 4 bases and the J gene end by 5 bases; junction bases not matched to a gene: 10. DNA of the CDR3: TGTGCCAGCAGCTGGACCCGGACTAGCTCACACGAGCAGTACTTC. Translating gives CASSWTRTSSHEQYF.

V is TRBV25-1 and J is TRBJ2-2; 8 bases agree with TRBD1. In germline, CDR1 is MGHDK, CDR2 SYGVNS. J gave up 1 base and V 6 bases, and 7 bases lay outside the gene matches. The CDR3 is 16 residues long. CDR3 sequence reads: CASRTDREWNTGELFF. In DNA form, the CDR3 reads TGTGCCAGCAGGACGGACAGGGAATGGAACACCGGGGAGCTGTTTTTT.

The gene calls are TRBV29-1 and TRBJ1-4; a possible D gene is TRBD1 (5 bases). This CDR3 comprises 12 residues. V gave up 7 bases and J gave up 14 bases, with 20 bases separating them. The germline CDR1 and CDR2 sequences are SQVTM and ANQGSEA. In DNA, the CDR3 is TGCAGCGGTGGGACCTGGAGCGGGGGGCTGTTTTTT. Its protein product is CSGGTWSGGLFF. The full variable domain, completed using reference TRBV29-1 and TRBJ1-4, is SAVISQKPSRDICQRGTSLTIQCQVDSQVTMMFWYRQQPGQSLTLIATANQGSEATYESGFVIDKFPISRPNLTFSTLTVSNMSPEDSSIYLCSGGTWSGGLFFGSGTQLSVL.

This sequence joins TRBV7-3 and TRBJ1-5; 8 nucleotides agree with TRBD1. The CDR3 runs 18 residues. The V gene end was trimmed by 1 base and the J gene end by 3 bases; junction bases not matched to a gene: 11. CDR1 is SGHTA and CDR2 is FQGTGA in the germline V gene. CDR3 sequence: CASSLKLGTGQFNQPQHF. DNA of the CDR3: TGTGCCAGCAGCTTAAAGTTGGGGACAGGTCAATTCAATCAGCCCCAGCATTTT.

The V and J genes are TRBV19 and TRBJ2-7; 10 bases fit TRBD2. The ends lost 5 bases at V and 0 bases at J; junction bases unmatched: 10. The germline gives CDR1 LNHDA, CDR2 SQIVND (reference sequence). CDR3 size: 17 residues. As DNA, the CDR3 is TGTGCCAGTAGTTCTCGGACTAGCGGCGCCCCCTCCTACGAGCAGTACTTC. Translated, it gives CASSSRTSGAPSYEQYF.

This chain links TRBV7-7 with TRBJ2-3, with D unclear. V lost 1 base and J lost 4, with 9 bases in between. Germline assignment: CDR1 SSHAT and CDR2 FNYEAQ (reference sequence). The CDR3 runs to 14 residues. The CDR3 DNA sequence: TGTGCCAGCAGCTTAGGCGGTGCCTCAGATACGCAGTATTTT. It translates to CASSLGGASDTQYF.

This rearrangement joins TRBV5-1 to TRBJ1-5; no definite D call. The CDR3 is 14 residues long. Per the germline V gene, CDR1 is SGHRS and CDR2 is YFSETQ. Trimming removed 0 bases from V and 6 bases from J, with 10 bases in between. This chain's CDR3 is CASSLDGVVQPQHF. The CDR3 nucleotides are TGCGCCAGCAGCTTGGACGGGGTAGTTCAGCCCCAGCATTTT.

This clone appeared a few times. The chain employs TRBV2 and TRBJ2-5, with 10 nucleotides matching TRBD1. This CDR3 is built from 15 residues. Germline V gene data show CDR1 as SNHLY and CDR2 as FYNNEI. The junction had 7 bases not matched to a gene; V was cut back by 5 bases and J by 4 bases. Here the CDR3 reads CASSRDRGMTETQYF. As DNA, the CDR3 is TGTGCCAGCAGTAGGGACAGGGGTATGACAGAGACCCAGTACTTC.

This clone appeared once. The chain uses TRBV5-8 and TRBJ2-2; D perhaps matches TRBD2 (7 bases). This CDR3 has 16 residues. CDR1 SGHTS and CDR2 YDEGEE come from the germline V gene. V gave up 0 bases and J gave up 7 bases, with 16 bases separating them. The CDR3 DNA is TGTGCCAGCAGCTTGGATTTACAGGGAGGGAACGGGGAGCTGTTTTTT. It codes for CASSLDLQGGNGELFF.

The chain employs TRBV28 and TRBJ2-5; possibly TRBD1 for D (5 bases). Per germline, CDR1 MDHEN and CDR2 SYDVKM. The CDR3 contains 14 residues. V gave up 7 bases and J gave up 1 base, with 13 bases separating them. In nucleotides, the CDR3 is TGTGCCAGCATGGACACCACCCGCCAAGAGACCCAGTACTTC. This gives the protein CASMDTTRQETQYF. The full variable domain, rest sourced from reference TRBV28 and TRBJ2-5, is DVKVTQSSRYLVKRTGEKVFLECVQDMDHENMFWYRQDPGLGLRLIYFSYDVKMKEKGDIPEGYSVSREKKERFSLILESASTNQTSMYLCASMDTTRQETQYFGPGTRLLVL.

A few counts support this clone. CDR3 sequence (DNA): TGCGCCAGCAGACTACAGGGGGAGAGAGAAAAACTGTTTTTT. Amino acids: CASRLQGEREKLFF. The chain employs TRBV10-2 and TRBJ1-4, with 8 bases that match TRBD1. The germline CDR1 and CDR2 sequences are WSHSY and SAAADI. The CDR3 covers 14 residues. V trimming: 6 bases; J trimming: 8 bases; junction bases outside the gene matches: 8.

This sequence joins TRBV6-5 and TRBJ1-1; 7 nucleotides agree with TRBD1. Germline V gene sequence: CDR1 MNHEY, CDR2 SVGAGI. V shed 6 bases and J 0 bases; nucleotides not matched to a gene: 4. The CDR3 is 14 residues long. This chain's CDR3 is CASRMDRLNTEAFF. The DNA of the CDR3 is TGTGCCAGCAGAATGGACAGGCTGAACACTGAAGCTTTCTTT.

The chain combines TRBV27 with TRBJ2-5; a weak D match, TRBD1 (6 bases). This CDR3 contains 17 residues. Trimming removed 4 bases at V and 4 bases at J, with 22 bases between. CDR1 is MNHEY and CDR2 is SMNVEV in the germline V gene (reference sequence). The CDR3 DNA follows: TGTGCCAGCAGTTCCCTCTTCTCCCAGACAGGAATAGAGACCCAGTACTTC. This sequence encodes CASSSLFSQTGIETQYF.

The rearrangement joins TRBV27 to TRBJ2-7; D gene uncertain. This CDR3 has 14 residues. Germline-derived CDR1 and CDR2 are MNHEY and SMNVEV (reference sequence). Trimming cost V 5 bases and J 3 bases, with 14 bases left between them. The CDR3 DNA is TGTGCCAGCAGTGTTAGTATAGGCGGCTACGAGCAGTACTTC. Protein: CASSVSIGGYEQYF.

The chain has TRBV5-4 and TRBJ1-4, with D tentatively TRBD1 (6 bases). Germline V gene data show CDR1 as SGHNT and CDR2 as YYREEE (reference sequence). V gave up 2 bases and J gave up 5 bases, with 16 bases separating them. The CDR3 spans 16 residues. The CDR3 nucleotides are TGTGCCAGCAGCTTCAAAGGACAGTGGGGGAATGAAAAACTGTTTTTT. Translated, it gives CASSFKGQWGNEKLFF.

This sequence joins TRBV30 and TRBJ2-3; 7 positions agree with TRBD2. J gave up 6 bases and V 0 bases, and 9 bases lay outside the gene matches. CDR3 size: 15 residues. In germline, CDR1 is GTSNPN, CDR2 SVGIG (reference sequence). Written as DNA, the CDR3 is TGTGCCTGGAGTGTACACCCGGGAGGCGGTGATACGCAGTATTTT. It is translated as CAWSVHPGGGDTQYF.

The chain employs TRBV9 and TRBJ1-3; the match to TRBD1 covers 9 bases. Germline V gene sequence: CDR1 SGDLS, CDR2 YYNGEE. J gave up 5 bases and V 3 bases, and 9 bases lay outside the gene matches. The CDR3 sequence is 16 residues long. The CDR3 protein is CASSEGQGYGRNTIYF. Written as DNA, the CDR3 is TGTGCCAGCAGCGAGGGACAGGGTTACGGGCGAAACACCATATATTTT. Based on the CDR3 plus reference TRBV9 and TRBJ1-3, the full variable domain is DSGVTQTPKHLITATGQRVTLRCSPRSGDLSVYWYQQSLDQGLQFLIQYYNGEERAKGNILERFSAQQFPDLHSELNLSSLELGDSALYFCASSEGQGYGRNTIYFGEGSWLTVV.